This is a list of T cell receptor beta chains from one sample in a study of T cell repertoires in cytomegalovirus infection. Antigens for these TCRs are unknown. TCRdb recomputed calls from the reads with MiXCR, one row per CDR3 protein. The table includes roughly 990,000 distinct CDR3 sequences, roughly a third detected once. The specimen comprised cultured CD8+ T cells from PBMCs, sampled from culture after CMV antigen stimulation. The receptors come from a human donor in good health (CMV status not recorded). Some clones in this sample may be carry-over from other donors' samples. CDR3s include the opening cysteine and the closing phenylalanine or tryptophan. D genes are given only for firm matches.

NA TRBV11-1 CASSLERGHNEQFF
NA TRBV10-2 CASSESLEKLFF
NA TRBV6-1 CASSGGDRPTDTQYF
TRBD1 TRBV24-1 CATSDFGQGRGETQYF
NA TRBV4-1 CASSQFVSEQFF
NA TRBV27 CASKDLVTHNEQFF
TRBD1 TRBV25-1 CASSAYQGTAGTSTDTQYF
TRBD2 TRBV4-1 CASSQDGGAGVGETQYF
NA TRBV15 CATSSYPLTAGATQYF
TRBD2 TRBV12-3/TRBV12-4 CASSTPGLAGVSYEQYF
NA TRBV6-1 CASSERGDWRSYEQYF
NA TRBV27 CASSLWNKNNSPLHF
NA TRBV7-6 CASSLALSFGALWAQYF
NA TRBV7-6 CASSYVPSGGRGNTDTQYF
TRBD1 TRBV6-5 CASSPRQGPYEQYF
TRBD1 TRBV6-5 CASSYSGTGTNYGYTF
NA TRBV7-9 CASSLEGLQPQHF
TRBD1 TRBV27 CASGWDRPNTGELFF
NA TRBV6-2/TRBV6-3 CASIEDGTYTF
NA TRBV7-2 CASSPHRTYNSPLHF
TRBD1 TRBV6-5 CASSYIGGTEKLFF
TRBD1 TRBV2 CASGRTGDGYTF
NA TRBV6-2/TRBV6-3 CASSYNWGAGEAFF
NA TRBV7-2 CASSPNSWYEQYF
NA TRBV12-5 CASGLGGLYYNEQFF
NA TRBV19 CASSIYHSKNTGELFF
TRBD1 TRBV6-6 CASSYSPTGGWNEQFF
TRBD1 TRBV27 CASSHGQGGRPQHF
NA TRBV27 CASSLYAEGIGELFF
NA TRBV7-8 CASSPRRGGTGELFF
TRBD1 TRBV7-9 CASSSPWDRSNTQYF
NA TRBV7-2 CASSLQRAGLYNEQFF
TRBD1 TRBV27 CASSLIGGLTPDTQYF
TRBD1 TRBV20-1 CSARDPGTGDYNEQFF
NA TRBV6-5 CASSSTGTTDTQYF
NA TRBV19 CATYSSGNEKLFF
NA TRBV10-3 CAISDSSGNTIYF
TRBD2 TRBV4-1 CASSPLPGLADQTQYF
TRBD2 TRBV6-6 CASTPRASGGYNEQFF
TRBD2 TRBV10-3 CAIMTTSGAVGANVLTF
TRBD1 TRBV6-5 CASSLSGQGHNQPQHF
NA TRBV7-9 CASSPGTVGNQPQHF
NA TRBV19 CASSIVSGSSYNEQFF
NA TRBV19 CASTFADPNTEAFF
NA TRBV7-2 CASSLVTARTSYNEQFF
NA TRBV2 CASSERGGQAFF
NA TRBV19 CASSSGRPAETQYF
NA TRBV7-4 CASSRVLGGAEDNEQFF
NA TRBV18 CASSPWDPGDTEAFF
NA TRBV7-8 CASSQSREGNTEAFF
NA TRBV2 CASSEDGFDNQPQHF
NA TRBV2 CASRRDGNTGELFF
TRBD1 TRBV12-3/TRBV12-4 CASRPGQAIAKNIQYF